A selection of T cell receptor beta chains follows, all from one sample in a study of T cells after yellow fever vaccination. One entry per CDR3 protein results from TCRdb running MiXCR on the 5' RACE reads. The table records about 58,000 distinct CDR3 sequences, about 6.6% of them present only once. The specimen was CD8+ T cells sorted from PBMCs, collected on the day of the first yellow fever vaccination. The receptors derive from a young man who received the YFV17D yellow fever vaccine. CDR3s include the opening cysteine and the closing phenylalanine or tryptophan. Each record gives: D gene, V gene, J gene, CDR3 protein. The D gene is left open where the match is weak.

d_gene: TRBD2
v_gene: TRBV29-1
j_gene: TRBJ2-1
CDR3aa: CSVQDLGLAGGHEQFF

d_gene: -
v_gene: TRBV4-1
j_gene: TRBJ2-2
CDR3aa: CASSHVGGPGELFF

d_gene: TRBD1
v_gene: TRBV4-1
j_gene: -
CDR3aa: CASSRGQGPGETQFF

d_gene: -
v_gene: TRBV5-4
j_gene: TRBJ2-2
CDR3aa: CASSSELAAGELFF

d_gene: TRBD1
v_gene: TRBV14
j_gene: TRBJ1-6
CDR3aa: CASSPLWLGQHNSPLHF

d_gene: -
v_gene: TRBV4-3
j_gene: TRBJ1-6
CDR3aa: CASSRDRDTASPLHF

d_gene: -
v_gene: TRBV4-3
j_gene: TRBJ2-5
CDR3aa: CASSQDRANQETQYF

d_gene: -
v_gene: TRBV4-3
j_gene: TRBJ2-1
CDR3aa: CASSQEEGAWNEQFF

d_gene: -
v_gene: TRBV6-5
j_gene: TRBJ1-1
CDR3aa: CASIPSGGSYTEAFF

d_gene: -
v_gene: TRBV12-3/TRBV12-4
j_gene: TRBJ1-2
CDR3aa: CASSLARVGEPGYTF

d_gene: TRBD1
v_gene: TRBV9
j_gene: TRBJ2-3
CDR3aa: CASGTGAPGDTQYF

d_gene: TRBD2
v_gene: TRBV4-2
j_gene: TRBJ2-7
CDR3aa: CASSQAVAGGPNEQYF

d_gene: -
v_gene: TRBV9
j_gene: TRBJ2-7
CDR3aa: CASSVGFSSEQYF

d_gene: -
v_gene: TRBV2
j_gene: TRBJ2-5
CDR3aa: CASRNAQETQYF

d_gene: -
v_gene: TRBV6-2/TRBV6-3
j_gene: TRBJ1-1
CDR3aa: CASAGAQGLDTEAFF

d_gene: TRBD1
v_gene: TRBV11-2
j_gene: TRBJ2-7
CDR3aa: CASKGDREFYEQYF

d_gene: -
v_gene: TRBV4-1
j_gene: TRBJ2-7
CDR3aa: CASSQPGVGNYEQYF

d_gene: -
v_gene: TRBV5-4
j_gene: TRBJ2-3
CDR3aa: CASSSGSDTDTQYF

d_gene: -
v_gene: TRBV4-1
j_gene: TRBJ2-7
CDR3aa: CASSQGRGAYEQYF

d_gene: -
v_gene: TRBV5-1
j_gene: TRBJ2-3
CDR3aa: CASSLRRPTDTQYF

d_gene: -
v_gene: TRBV29-1
j_gene: TRBJ2-7
CDR3aa: CSVEWGYEQYF

d_gene: -
v_gene: TRBV6-1
j_gene: TRBJ1-2
CDR3aa: CASSEGWEANGYTF

d_gene: TRBD1
v_gene: TRBV7-9
j_gene: TRBJ2-7
CDR3aa: CASSQSGTGGRDEQYF

d_gene: TRBD1
v_gene: TRBV4-1
j_gene: TRBJ2-7
CDR3aa: CASSQASGTGLYEQYF

d_gene: -
v_gene: TRBV14
j_gene: TRBJ1-1
CDR3aa: CASSPHGANTEAFF

d_gene: -
v_gene: TRBV9
j_gene: TRBJ1-4
CDR3aa: CASSAGQLTAEGLFF

d_gene: -
v_gene: TRBV5-1
j_gene: TRBJ1-1
CDR3aa: CASSLAGQGRWLGMNTEAFF

d_gene: -
v_gene: TRBV11-2
j_gene: TRBJ2-7
CDR3aa: CASSSQVNEQYF

d_gene: -
v_gene: TRBV19
j_gene: TRBJ1-1
CDR3aa: CATGAGPGTEAFF

d_gene: TRBD1
v_gene: TRBV6-5
j_gene: TRBJ1-1
CDR3aa: CASSFRGRAFF

d_gene: -
v_gene: TRBV12-3/TRBV12-4
j_gene: TRBJ1-1
CDR3aa: CASSPIGQNTEAFF

d_gene: TRBD1
v_gene: TRBV11-2
j_gene: TRBJ2-3
CDR3aa: CASSSRGLGDTQYF

d_gene: -
v_gene: TRBV11-2
j_gene: TRBJ1-2
CDR3aa: CASSLDPGRGNGYTF

d_gene: -
v_gene: TRBV7-9
j_gene: TRBJ2-5
CDR3aa: CASSVLMGNQETQYF

d_gene: -
v_gene: TRBV7-6
j_gene: TRBJ2-2
CDR3aa: CASSLAGTGELFF

d_gene: -
v_gene: TRBV5-1
j_gene: TRBJ2-7
CDR3aa: CASSLDSFLEQYF

d_gene: TRBD2
v_gene: TRBV7-6
j_gene: TRBJ2-7
CDR3aa: CASSLALSSGAYEQYF

d_gene: -
v_gene: TRBV7-8
j_gene: TRBJ1-4
CDR3aa: CASSAGPREKLFF

d_gene: -
v_gene: TRBV6-5
j_gene: TRBJ1-5
CDR3aa: CASSLPRTQNQPQHF

d_gene: -
v_gene: TRBV5-1
j_gene: TRBJ1-2
CDR3aa: CASSSAHQTDYGYTF

d_gene: TRBD1
v_gene: TRBV4-1
j_gene: TRBJ1-5
CDR3aa: CASSQGQGQGSNQPQHF

d_gene: -
v_gene: TRBV4-2
j_gene: TRBJ2-5
CDR3aa: CASSQVDRIAEETQYF

d_gene: TRBD1
v_gene: TRBV11-2
j_gene: TRBJ1-1
CDR3aa: CASSWTRTGGADEAFF

d_gene: -
v_gene: TRBV6-2/TRBV6-3
j_gene: TRBJ1-1
CDR3aa: CASRRWNTEAFF

d_gene: -
v_gene: TRBV7-9
j_gene: TRBJ2-3
CDR3aa: CASSPDPLDTQYF

d_gene: TRBD1
v_gene: TRBV12-3/TRBV12-4
j_gene: TRBJ2-2
CDR3aa: CASSSRDRSAGELFF

d_gene: TRBD2
v_gene: TRBV12-3/TRBV12-4
j_gene: TRBJ2-1
CDR3aa: CASSWTSGGDNEQFF

d_gene: -
v_gene: TRBV29-1
j_gene: TRBJ2-1
CDR3aa: CSSTLAPHNEQFF

d_gene: -
v_gene: TRBV25-1
j_gene: TRBJ2-7
CDR3aa: CASLKQGAPYEQYF

d_gene: -
v_gene: TRBV7-2
j_gene: TRBJ2-5
CDR3aa: CATEGGPQETQYF

d_gene: -
v_gene: TRBV6-2/TRBV6-3
j_gene: TRBJ2-3
CDR3aa: CASSWTLRGGQYF

d_gene: -
v_gene: TRBV27
j_gene: TRBJ1-5
CDR3aa: CASSTRQNNQPQHF

d_gene: -
v_gene: TRBV12-3/TRBV12-4
j_gene: TRBJ2-6
CDR3aa: CASRDSGANVLTF

d_gene: -
v_gene: TRBV12-3/TRBV12-4
j_gene: TRBJ2-2
CDR3aa: CASRGDTGELFF

d_gene: -
v_gene: TRBV5-5
j_gene: TRBJ1-1
CDR3aa: CASSLWGGNTEAFF

d_gene: -
v_gene: TRBV6-5
j_gene: TRBJ1-1
CDR3aa: CAERRAGPNTEAFF

d_gene: -
v_gene: TRBV29-1
j_gene: TRBJ2-3
CDR3aa: CSADPSGDTQYF

d_gene: -
v_gene: TRBV6-4
j_gene: TRBJ2-2
CDR3aa: CASSEGDTGELFF

d_gene: -
v_gene: TRBV7-6
j_gene: TRBJ1-5
CDR3aa: CASSLAGFDDDQPQHF